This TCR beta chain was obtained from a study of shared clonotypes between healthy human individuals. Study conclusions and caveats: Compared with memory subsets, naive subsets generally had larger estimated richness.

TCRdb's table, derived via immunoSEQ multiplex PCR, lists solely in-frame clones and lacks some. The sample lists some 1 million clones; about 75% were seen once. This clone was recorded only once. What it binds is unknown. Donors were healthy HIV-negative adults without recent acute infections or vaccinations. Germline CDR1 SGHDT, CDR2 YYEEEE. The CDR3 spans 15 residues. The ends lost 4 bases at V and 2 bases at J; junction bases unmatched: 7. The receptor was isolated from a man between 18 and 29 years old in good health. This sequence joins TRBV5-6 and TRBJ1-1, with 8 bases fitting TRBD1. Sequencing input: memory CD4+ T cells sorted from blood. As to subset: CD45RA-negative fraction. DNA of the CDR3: TGTGCCAGCAGCATGCTGGACAGGGATAACACTGAAGCTTTCTTT. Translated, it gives CASSMLDRDNTEAFF.